These 22 T cell receptor beta chains share one sample of origin, sequenced in a study of cytomegalovirus exposure and HLA in healthy donors. The primer mix had 60 Vbeta and 13 Jbeta primers. The repertoire was sequenced with immunoSEQ multiplex PCR; TCRdb's copy has only in-frame clones and lacks some. The repertoire holds 150,000 to 200,000 clones, 65% to 80% seen once, with 0.9% to 1.2% in the top ten. Sequencing was done on a sample of PBMCs. These receptors were taken from a woman aged 40-49 years in good health and CMV-seronegative.

This clone was observed a few times. V is TRBV28 and J is TRBJ2-7; 13 bases line up with TRBD2. The junction had 8 bases not matched to a gene; V was cut back by 6 bases and J by 3 bases. CDR1 and CDR2 from the germline V gene are MDHEN and SYDVKM. The CDR3 consists of 16 residues. CDR3 loop: CASRNIGLAGVYEQYF. CDR3 nucleotides: TGTGCCAGCAGAAATATAGGACTAGCGGGAGTCTACGAGCAGTACTTC.

The chain combines TRBV5-5 with TRBJ2-7; 9 positions match TRBD1. CDR1 is SGHKS and CDR2 is YYEKEE in the germline V gene (reference sequence). This CDR3 is 15 amino acids long. V shed 4 bases and J 7 bases; nucleotides not matched to a gene: 12. The DNA for the CDR3 is TGTGCCAGCAGCAGGGACCGGGACAGGGTGAGGGAGCAGTACTTC. This sequence encodes CASSRDRDRVREQYF.

The gene calls are TRBV7-2 and TRBJ2-3; the match to TRBD2 covers 8 bases. The germline V gene has CDR1 SGHTA and CDR2 FQGNSA. The CDR3 runs 16 residues. Trimming cost V 1 base and J 6 bases; bases outside gene matches: 9. CDR3 in DNA: TGTGCCAGCAGCTTAGAAGCGCGGGGGGCGTTGGATACGCAGTATTTT. Encoded protein: CASSLEARGALDTQYF.

The CDR3 bases are TGTGCCAGCTCAGATCTAGCGGGAAGCACAGATACGCAGTATTTT. It codes for CASSDLAGSTDTQYF. The V and J genes are TRBV18 and TRBJ2-3; 9 positions match TRBD2. CDR3 size: 15 residues. Germline assignment: CDR1 KGHSH and CDR2 LQKENI. After removal of 5 bases from V and 0 bases from J, the junction contained 3 bases not matched to a gene.

This chain joins TRBV5-1 and TRBJ2-2; D not certain. CDR3 length: 14 residues. Germline values: CDR1 SGHRS, CDR2 YFSETQ. The ends were cut back, 0 bases at V and 3 bases at J, with 6 bases in the middle. The CDR3 protein is CASSLDYHTGELFF. DNA for the CDR3: TGCGCCAGCAGCTTGGACTACCACACCGGGGAGCTGTTTTTT.

The chain carries TRBV9 and TRBJ2-7, with TRBD2 matching 8 bases. Trimming cost V 2 bases and J 1 base; bases outside gene matches: 5. The CDR3 totals 15 residues. Germline loops: CDR1 SGDLS, CDR2 YYNGEE. Written as DNA, the CDR3 is TGTGCCAGCAGCGTCGGGGGGGGGTTATCCTACGAGCAGTACTTC. Protein product: CASSVGGGLSYEQYF.

J is TRBJ1-5 and V is TRBV5-6; D remains unclear. From germline, CDR1 is SGHDT and CDR2 YYEEEE. Between the trimmed V and J ends, which lost 2 bases and 5 bases, there was a span of 14 bases. CDR3 length: 15 residues. This CDR3 is CASSLAGKVHQPQHF. Written as DNA, the CDR3 is TGTGCCAGCAGCTTAGCCGGGAAAGTCCATCAGCCCCAGCATTTT.

This chain joins TRBV9 and TRBJ1-4; tentative D call: TRBD1 (5 bases). The V gene lost 4 bases and the J gene lost 3 bases, with 22 bases spanning the gap. The CDR3 sequence is 18 residues long. Looked up from germline, CDR1 is SGDLS and CDR2 is YYNGEE. Here the CDR3 DNA reads TGTGCCAGCAGCCGCAGAGGAGGGGCCCCTGGGGCTAATGAAAAACTGTTTTTT. It encodes CASSRRGGAPGANEKLFF.

This chain joins TRBV10-2 and TRBJ1-1, with D tentatively TRBD1 (6 bases). V was trimmed by 3 bases and J by 11 bases, leaving 19 bases between them. Germline CDR1 and CDR2: WSHSY and SAAADI. There are 14 residues in the CDR3. CDR3 amino acids: CASSDLLKGELAFF. As DNA, the CDR3 is TGCGCCAGCAGTGACCTACTAAAGGGGGAGTTGGCTTTCTTT.

This chain joins TRBV18 and TRBJ1-2; 7 positions match TRBD1. After removal of 5 bases from V and 2 bases from J, the junction contained 2 bases not matched to a gene. Germline V CDR1 and CDR2: KGHSH, LQKENI. The length of the CDR3 is 13 residues. DNA of the CDR3: TGTGCCAGCTCAATGGGACAGAACTATGGCTACACCTTC. Translating gives CASSMGQNYGYTF.

Only one count was recorded for this clone. The CDR3 sequence: CASSLGEYSNQPQHF. The CDR3 DNA sequence: TGTGCCAGCAGCTTAGGAGAGTATAGCAATCAGCCCCAGCATTTT. V is TRBV7-9 and J is TRBJ1-5, with D unclear. The CDR3 spans 15 residues. V lost 1 base, J lost 0 bases, and 7 bases lay in between. In germline, CDR1 is SEHNR, CDR2 FQNEAQ (reference sequence).

The chain has TRBV5-4 and TRBJ1-4, with 10 bases fitting TRBD1. Looked up from germline, CDR1 is SGHNT and CDR2 is YYREEE (reference sequence). The CDR3 contains 16 residues. V was clipped by 4 bases and J by 5 bases; unmatched bases: 8. This CDR3 reads CASSKTLGQGNEKLFF. The CDR3 bases are TGTGCCAGCAGCAAGACCTTGGGACAGGGGAATGAAAAACTGTTTTTT. The full variable domain, completed using reference TRBV5-4 and TRBJ1-4, is ETGVTQSPTHLIKTRGQQVTLRCSSQSGHNTVSWYQQALGQGPQFIFQYYREEENGRGNFPPRFSGLQFPNYSSELNVNALELDDSALYLCASSKTLGQGNEKLFFGSGTQLSVL.

J is TRBJ1-4 and V is TRBV4-1; 7 bases match TRBD1. The length of the CDR3 is 15 residues. Trimming removed 5 bases from V and 5 bases from J; junction bases left unmatched: 8. Germline V gives CDR1 MGHRA, CDR2 YSYEKL. In DNA, the CDR3 is TGCGCCAGCAGCACTCAGGGGGTAGTCAATGAAAAACTGTTTTTT. Its protein is CASSTQGVVNEKLFF.

The chain couples TRBV5-1 to TRBJ1-1, with 7 bases lining up with TRBD1. V shed 4 bases and J 4 bases; nucleotides not matched to a gene: 10. CDR1 and CDR2 (germline): SGHRS, YFSETQ. This CDR3 region has 15 residues. The CDR3 reads CASSLRDTGATEAFF. CDR3 DNA sequence: TGCGCCAGCAGCCTACGGGACACAGGGGCCACTGAAGCTTTCTTT.

The chain employs TRBV27 and TRBJ1-1; D unclear. This CDR3 is 14 amino acids long. Germline loops: CDR1 MNHEY, CDR2 SMNVEV (reference sequence). Trimming cost V 4 bases and J 0 bases, with 9 bases left between them. CDR3 amino acids: CASSSGSLNTEAFF. The CDR3 DNA follows: TGTGCCAGCAGTTCAGGCAGCCTGAACACTGAAGCTTTCTTT.

This chain joins TRBV29-1 and TRBJ1-2, with 11 bases fitting TRBD1. The ends lost 2 bases at V and 8 bases at J; junction bases unmatched: 4. This CDR3 has 13 residues. CDR1 and CDR2 from the germline V gene are SQVTM and ANQGSEA. CDR3 amino acids: CSVEPGQGGGYTF. In DNA, the CDR3 is TGCAGCGTTGAACCGGGACAGGGGGGAGGCTACACCTTC.

The chain joins TRBV5-1 to TRBJ1-4, with 10 bases lining up with TRBD1. The CDR3 is 14 amino acids. Germline V lookup: CDR1 SGHRS, CDR2 YFSETQ. V was clipped by 4 bases and J by 8 bases; unmatched bases: 5. CDR3 loop: CASSMGQGREKLFF. In DNA, the CDR3 is TGCGCCAGCAGCATGGGACAGGGGCGGGAAAAACTGTTTTTT.

In its sample, this clone was seen a few times. The V call is TRBV2, the J call TRBJ2-7, with a tentative D call TRBD2 (6 bases). The CDR3 sequence is 11 residues long. Germline V gene sequence: CDR1 SNHLY, CDR2 FYNNEI. CDR3 DNA sequence: TGTGCATCCGGCGGGGCCTACGAGCAGTACGTC. Amino acids: CASGGAYEQYV.

Worth noting for this clone: Additional DNA sequences in this sample encode the identical CDR3. The V call is TRBV30, the J call TRBJ1-2, with TRBD1 matching 7 bases. J lost 5 bases, V lost 1 base, and 7 bases had no gene match. This CDR3 spans 14 amino acids. From germline, CDR1 is GTSNPN and CDR2 SVGIG (reference sequence). The CDR3 DNA is TGTGCCTGGAGTGGCCGGGACAGAGTTTATGGCTACACCTTC. It translates to CAWSGRDRVYGYTF.

The rearrangement uses TRBV19 and TRBJ2-1; 7 nucleotides match TRBD1. Losses at the gene ends were 3 bases for V and 6 bases for J; bases not matched to a gene: 5. From germline, CDR1 is LNHDA and CDR2 SQIVND (reference sequence). There are 14 residues in the CDR3. The CDR3: CASSIATGTNEQFF. Written as DNA, the CDR3 is TGTGCCAGTAGTATTGCGACAGGGACCAATGAGCAGTTCTTC.

V gene TRBV7-3 combines with J gene TRBJ2-1; TRBD2 matches 10 bases. V was pared by 5 bases and J by 6 bases, with 16 bases of the junction left unmatched. This CDR3 is 18 amino acids long. Per germline, CDR1 SGHTA and CDR2 FQGTGA. The CDR3 here is CASSPHRSLAGVGNEQFF. The CDR3 DNA sequence: TGTGCCAGCAGCCCCCATCGATCCCTAGCGGGAGTTGGCAATGAGCAGTTCTTC.

This clone appeared a single time. The chain recombines TRBV29-1 with TRBJ1-4, with TRBD1 as a possible D gene (5 bases). This CDR3 is 15 amino acids long. The germline V gene encodes CDR1 SQVTM and CDR2 ANQGSEA. Trimming cost V 6 bases and J 4 bases, with 18 bases left between them. The CDR3 DNA is TGCAGCGTCGCGGGGACGGCAGTGAGTAATGAAAAACTGTTTTTT. Protein: CSVAGTAVSNEKLFF. Full variable domain (rest looked up from reference TRBV29-1 and TRBJ1-4): SAVISQKPSRDICQRGTSLTIQCQVDSQVTMMFWYRQQPGQSLTLIATANQGSEATYESGFVIDKFPISRPNLTFSTLTVSNMSPEDSSIYLCSVAGTAVSNEKLFFGSGTQLSVL.